The clone carrying this T cell receptor beta chain was recorded at least ten times. Its antigen is not known. Unsorted libraries were generated from 2 million PBMCs held at -80 degrees C. The output of every sequencing run, over 180 million TCR-beta sequences, came from 15-18 subjects. In TCRdb, the 5' RACE reads were re-called with MiXCR into one record per CDR3 protein. The sample includes 40,000 or so distinct CDR3 sequences, 2.5% of them seen just once. The sample belongs to a study of neurological immune-mediated disorders. General observations from the study: Phylogenetic grouping assigned the repertoires of 18 of 34 multiple sclerosis patients to a single related-CDR3 cluster, which may represent a signature.

Germline V gene data show CDR1 as SQVTM and CDR2 as ANQGSEA. The CDR3 is 12 amino acids. V lost 5 bases to trimming and J lost 1 base, with 8 bases between them. Input material: PBMCs. The chain has TRBV29-1 and TRBJ1-1; D may be TRBD1 (5 bases). The TCR was taken from a man aged 50 to 60 with multiple sclerosis. The CDR3 loop is CSVPQGNTEAFF. DNA of the CDR3: TGCAGCGTTCCTCAGGGGAACACTGAAGCTTTCTTT.